One sample yielded the 3 T cell receptor beta chains listed below, sequenced in a study of T-cell reconstitution after alpha-beta-depleted transplantation in children. For TCRbeta, the library was prepared with unique molecular identifiers. TCRdb re-analysed the PCR reads in MiXCR, keeping a single row per CDR3 protein. The sample records a few hundred thousand distinct CDR3 sequences, under 15% being singletons. Material: PBMCs from the stem cell graft donor, obtained from the stem cell graft. All receptors come from a human donor who donated a stem cell graft to a child with combined immunodeficiency.

V is TRBV12-3 or TRBV12-4 and J is TRBJ1-2; D ambiguous. The CDR3 loop spans 12 amino acids. V lost 7 bases and J lost 4, with 10 bases in between. This CDR3 reads CASTDTFYGYTF. The CDR3 coding sequence is TGTGCCAGCACCGACACTTTCTATGGCTACACCTTC.

There are a few counts of this clonotype. The CDR3 protein is CASRAGSETQYF. DNA for the CDR3: TGTGCCAGCAGAGCGGGGAGTGAGACCCAGTACTTC. The rearrangement joins TRBV3-1 to TRBJ2-5; 7 bases line up with TRBD2. V lost 6 bases to trimming and J lost 5 bases; unmatched junction nucleotides: 3. The CDR3 covers 12 residues. CDR1 is LGHDT, CDR2 YNNKEL, per germline (reference sequence).

The rearrangement uses TRBV11-2 and TRBJ2-7; possible D gene TRBD2, 8 bases. Germline V lookup: CDR1 SGHAT, CDR2 FQNNGV. The CDR3 is 16 amino acids. Trimming left V 5 bases short and J 3 bases short, with 20 bases between. Here the CDR3 reads CASSRGGGGPFYEQYF. The CDR3 coding sequence is TGTGCCAGCAGCCGAGGGGGCGGGGGGCCATTCTACGAGCAGTACTTC.